The sample holds a few counts of the clone carrying this T cell receptor beta chain. This record comes from a study of identical twins. The CDR3 covers 19 residues. Losses at the gene ends were 4 bases for V and 5 bases for J; bases not matched to a gene: 18. The V gene's germline CDR1 is MGHRA and CDR2 YSYEKL. From the 5' RACE reads, TCRdb called clonotypes with MiXCR, one entry per CDR3 protein. This repertoire shows around 550,000 distinct CDR3 sequences, 15% found once; its top ten account for around 0.48%. This sample also belongs to another study, concerning yellow fever vaccine responses in identical twins.

This chain connects TRBV4-1 to TRBJ2-3; 10 nucleotides align to TRBD2. This TCR was sampled from a woman under 30 in good health. Material: CD4+ T cells sorted from blood. CDR3 nucleotides: TGCGCCAGCAGCCCTGTGATTGTGGGGGCTAGCGGGGGTGTAGATACGCAGTATTTT. Its protein is CASSPVIVGASGGVDTQYF.